These T cell receptor beta chains were read from a single sample in a study of blood T cell repertoires in COVID-19. Sequencing was performed with immunoSEQ multiplex PCR; in TCRdb, only in-frame clones are kept and a portion is missing. Among 150,000 to 200,000 clones listed, roughly 83% were seen once. Material: peripheral blood. Every receptor here comes from a woman in her sixties or seventies with acute or convalescent COVID-19. Each CDR3 is given with its conserved first and last residue. The order of the fields is clone size, V gene, J gene, D gene, CDR3 protein, CDR3 DNA. A D gene is named only where the DNA matches it firmly. Rows give clone size only sometimes, using once, few, many, or a class for an expanded clone.

clone_size: once; v_call: TRBV27; j_call: TRBJ1-6; d_call: -; cdr3_aa: CASSFLQGMNSPLHF; cdr3_nt: TGTGCCAGCAGTTTCCTACAGGGAATGAATTCACCCCTCCACTTT
clone_size: -; v_call: TRBV7-3; j_call: TRBJ1-2; d_call: TRBD1; cdr3_aa: CASSLDREGYGYTF; cdr3_nt: TGTGCCAGCAGCCTGGACAGGGAAGGCTATGGCTACACCTTC
clone_size: -; v_call: TRBV11-2; j_call: TRBJ1-1; d_call: -; cdr3_aa: CASSFTTAPGTEAFF; cdr3_nt: TGTGCCAGCAGCTTCACTACGGCACCAGGGACTGAAGCTTTCTTT
clone_size: -; v_call: TRBV18; j_call: TRBJ2-3; d_call: TRBD2; cdr3_aa: CASSPGLALYGTDTQYF; cdr3_nt: TGTGCCAGCTCACCGGGACTAGCGCTTTATGGCACAGATACGCAGTATTTT
clone_size: few; v_call: TRBV27; j_call: TRBJ1-5; d_call: -; cdr3_aa: CASSLSSTGAWGNQPQHF; cdr3_nt: TGTGCCAGCAGTTTATCCAGTACTGGAGCCTGGGGCAATCAGCCCCAGCATTTT
clone_size: once; v_call: TRBV12-2; j_call: TRBJ2-1; d_call: -; cdr3_aa: CASRLTGFSSYNEQFF; cdr3_nt: TGTGCAAGTCGCTTGACGGGGTTTAGCTCCTACAATGAGCAGTTCTTC
clone_size: -; v_call: TRBV18; j_call: TRBJ1-4; d_call: TRBD1; cdr3_aa: CASSPSGTGDEKLFF; cdr3_nt: TGTGCCAGCTCACCAAGCGGGACAGGGGATGAAAAACTGTTTTTT
clone_size: once; v_call: TRBV2; j_call: TRBJ2-5; d_call: -; cdr3_aa: CASRDREETQYF; cdr3_nt: TGTGCCAGCAGGGACAGAGAAGAGACCCAGTACTTC
clone_size: -; v_call: TRBV18; j_call: TRBJ1-3; d_call: TRBD1; cdr3_aa: CASSPFDRGGNTIYF; cdr3_nt: TGTGCCAGCTCACCATTCGACAGGGGAGGAAACACCATATATTTT
clone_size: -; v_call: TRBV27; j_call: TRBJ2-6; d_call: -; cdr3_aa: CASSRVASGANVLTF; cdr3_nt: TGTGCCAGCAGTAGGGTAGCGTCCGGGGCCAACGTCCTGACTTTC
clone_size: -; v_call: TRBV11-2; j_call: TRBJ2-1; d_call: TRBD2; cdr3_aa: CASSLLVAGNEQFF; cdr3_nt: TGTGCCAGCAGCTTATTAGTAGCGGGGAATGAGCAGTTCTTC
clone_size: -; v_call: TRBV9; j_call: TRBJ2-3; d_call: TRBD1; cdr3_aa: CASSARQGADTQYF; cdr3_nt: TGTGCCAGCAGCGCACGACAGGGTGCAGATACGCAGTATTTT
clone_size: -; v_call: TRBV3-1/TRBV3-2; j_call: TRBJ2-5; d_call: TRBD2; cdr3_aa: CASSPRRVAGSQETQYF; cdr3_nt: TGTGCCAGCAGCCCCCGGAGGGTAGCGGGGAGTCAAGAGACCCAGTACTTC